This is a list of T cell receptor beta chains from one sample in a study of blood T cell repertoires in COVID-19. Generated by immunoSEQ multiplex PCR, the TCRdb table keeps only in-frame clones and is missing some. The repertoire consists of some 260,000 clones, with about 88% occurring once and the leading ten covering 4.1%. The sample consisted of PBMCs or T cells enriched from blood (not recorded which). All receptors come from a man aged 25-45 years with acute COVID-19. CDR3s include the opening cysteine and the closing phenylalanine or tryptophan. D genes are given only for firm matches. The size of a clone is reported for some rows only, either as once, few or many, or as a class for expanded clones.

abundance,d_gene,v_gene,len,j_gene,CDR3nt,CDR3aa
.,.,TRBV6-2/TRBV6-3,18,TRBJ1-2,TGTGCCAGCAGTTACGTTTTTCGTCAGGGCGGTTACGACTATGGCTACACCTTC,CASSYVFRQGGYDYGYTF
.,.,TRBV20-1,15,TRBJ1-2,TGCAGTGCTAGTCCTCCGAACATCCCTAACTATGGCTACACCTTC,CSASPPNIPNYGYTF
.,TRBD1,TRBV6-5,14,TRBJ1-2,TGTGCCAGCAGAGCTACGGGACAGAGTTATGGCTACACCTTC,CASRATGQSYGYTF
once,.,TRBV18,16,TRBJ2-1,TGTGCCAGCCACAGAGAACCGGGCCAAGGGAGCAATGAGCAGTTCTTC,CASHREPGQGSNEQFF
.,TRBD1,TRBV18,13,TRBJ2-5,TGTGCCAGCTCACCGGGACAGTTAGAGACCCAGTACTTC,CASSPGQLETQYF
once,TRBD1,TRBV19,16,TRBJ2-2,TGTGCCAGTAGTACAGGACAGGGGGCGGTCACCGGGGAGCTGTTTTTT,CASSTGQGAVTGELFF
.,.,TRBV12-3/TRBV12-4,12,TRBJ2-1,TGTGCCAGCAGCCGGGTAGACAATGAGCAGTTCTTC,CASSRVDNEQFF
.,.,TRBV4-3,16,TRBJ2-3,TGCGCCAGCAGCCCCCAAGGGAGACTAAGTACAGATACGCAGTATTTT,CASSPQGRLSTDTQYF
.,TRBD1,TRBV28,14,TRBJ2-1,TGTGCCAGCAGTGGGGGACAGAGAAACAATGAGCAGTTCTTC,CASSGGQRNNEQFF
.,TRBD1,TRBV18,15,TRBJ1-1,TGTGCCAGCTCACGCCCGACAGGGGGCGGCACTGAAGCTTTCTTT,CASSRPTGGGTEAFF
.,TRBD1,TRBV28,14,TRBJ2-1,TGTGCCAGCAGCCGTCCGACAGGGGGCAGTGAGCAGTTCTTC,CASSRPTGGSEQFF
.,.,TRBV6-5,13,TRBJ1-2,TGTGCCAGCAGCAAGGACAGAGGCTATGGCTACACCTTC,CASSKDRGYGYTF
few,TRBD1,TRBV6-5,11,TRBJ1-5,TGTGCCAGCAGCGGACAGGGGGCCCAGCATTTT,CASSGQGAQHF
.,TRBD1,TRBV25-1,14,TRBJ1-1,TGTGCCAGCAGTGTTCAACAGGGGAGCACTGAAGCTTTCTTT,CASSVQQGSTEAFF
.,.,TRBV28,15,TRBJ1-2,TGTGCCAGCAGTTCCGTCGGGGGGTTTGACTATGGCTACACCTTC,CASSSVGGFDYGYTF
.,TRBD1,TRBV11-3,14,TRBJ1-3,TGTGCCAGCAGCCTAGGGGGCACGGGAAACACCATATATTTT,CASSLGGTGNTIYF
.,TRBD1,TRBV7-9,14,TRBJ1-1,TGTGCCAGCAGCTCGCTGACAGGGGTAACTGAAGCTTTCTTT,CASSSLTGVTEAFF
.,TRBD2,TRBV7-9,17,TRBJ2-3,TGTGCCAGCAGCTTCGGGACTAGCGGGAGGAGCACAGATACGCAGTATTTT,CASSFGTSGRSTDTQYF
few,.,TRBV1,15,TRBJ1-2,TGCACCAGCAGCCAAGACAGGGGGACGGACTATGGCTACACCTTC,CTSSQDRGTDYGYTF
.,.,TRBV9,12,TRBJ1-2,TGTGCCAGCAGCGTAGGCGGGGACGGCTACACCTTC,CASSVGGDGYTF
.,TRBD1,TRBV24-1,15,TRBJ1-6,TGTGCCACCAGCTTATACAGGGGGGAGAATTCACCCCTCCACTTT,CATSLYRGENSPLHF
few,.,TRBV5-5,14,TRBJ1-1,TGTGCCAGCAGCCCTCCAGACAGGACGGCTGAAGCTTTCTTT,CASSPPDRTAEAFF
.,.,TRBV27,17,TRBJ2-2,TGTGCCAGCAGTTTCGAGGGCAGATTCATGAACACCGGGGAGCTGTTTTTT,CASSFEGRFMNTGELFF
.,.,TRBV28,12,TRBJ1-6,TGTGCCAACCGGGACTTCAATTCACCCCTCCACTTT,CANRDFNSPLHF
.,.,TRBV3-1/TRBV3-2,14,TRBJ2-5,TGTGCCAGCAGCCAGATCGGGGGTCGTGAGACCCAGTACTTC,CASSQIGGRETQYF